The clone carrying this T cell receptor (beta chain) has just a few counts. The CDR3 spans 14 residues. The germline CDR1 and CDR2 sequences are SGHNT and YYREEE (reference sequence). Trimming removed 1 base from V and 5 bases from J, with 12 bases in between. The sample originates from a study of blood T cell repertoires in COVID-19. Overall study: Material from acute and convalescent COVID-19 was sourced from the United States, Italy and Spain.

Only in-frame clones appear in the TCRdb table, and some are missing; sequencing was by immunoSEQ multiplex PCR. The repertoire includes some 100,000 clones, around 89% of them detected once, and about 20% sits in the top ten. Material: peripheral blood. This TCR was sampled from a human donor with acute or convalescent COVID-19. The donor label of this sample is uncertain. The chain employs TRBV5-4 and TRBJ2-5; D perhaps matches TRBD1 (6 bases). The CDR3 here is CASSLRDTIETQYF. The CDR3 nucleotides read TGTGCCAGCAGCTTGCGGGACACCATTGAGACCCAGTACTTC.